These T cell receptor beta chains were read from a single sample in a study of blood T cells in healthy people across ages. TCRdb reprocessed the 5' RACE reads via MiXCR and lists one record per CDR3 protein. The sample holds approximately 1.5 million distinct CDR3 sequences, approximately 32% seen once. Sequenced input: blood. These receptors all stem from a woman in her thirties in good health. CDR3s include the opening cysteine and the closing phenylalanine or tryptophan. The order of the fields is D gene, clone size, V gene, J gene, CDR3 protein, CDR3 DNA. D genes are given only for firm matches. Expanded clones get a size class; other rows say once, few or many, or leave the size out.

-,-,TRBV7-2,TRBJ1-1,CASSPTEGSGTEAFF,TGTGCCAGCAGCCCCACCGAGGGATCGGGAACTGAAGCTTTCTTT
-,-,TRBV5-1,TRBJ2-3,CAGSSLDHLPQYF,TGCGCCGGCAGCTCTCTAGATCACCTCCCGCAGTATTTT
-,-,TRBV4-1,TRBJ1-2,CASSQSSPLNYGYTF,TGCGCCAGCAGCCAATCTAGTCCGCTAAACTATGGCTACACCTTC
-,few,TRBV27,TRBJ1-2,CASSFRGGVGGYTF,TGTGCCAGCAGTTTCCGGGGGGGTGTGGGTGGCTACACCTTC
TRBD2,few,TRBV10-3,TRBJ2-5,CAISTSGGAQETQYF,TGTGCCATCAGTACTAGCGGGGGGGCCCAAGAGACCCAGTACTTC
TRBD2,many,TRBV4-1,TRBJ2-7,CASSPFQVGVRLAGAYEQYF,TGCGCCAGCAGCCCTTTTCAGGTGGGGGTTCGACTAGCGGGGGCCTACGAGCAGTACTTC
TRBD1,-,TRBV3-1,TRBJ2-5,CASSQYRGDEQYF,TGTGCCAGCAGCCAATACAGGGGCGATGAGCAGTACTTC
-,-,TRBV7-9,TRBJ2-6,CASSPIGIGANVLTF,TGTGCCAGCAGCCCGATTGGGATAGGAGCCAACGTCCTGACTTTC
TRBD2,-,TRBV10-3,TRBJ2-3,CAISPGGVTDTQYF,TGTGCCATCAGCCCGGGGGGGGTAACAGATACGCAGTATTTT
-,-,TRBV3-1,TRBJ1-1,CASSQDGEGEVTFF,TGTGCCAGCAGCCAAGATGGGGAGGGTGAGGTGACTTTCTTT
TRBD1,-,TRBV3-1,TRBJ1-1,CASSQRDRGHTEAFF,TGTGCCAGCAGCCAAAGAGACAGGGGGCACACTGAAGCTTTCTTT
-,-,TRBV14,TRBJ2-3,CASSPFEGAGTDTQYF,TGTGCCAGCAGCCCATTCGAGGGGGCGGGGACAGATACGCAGTATTTT
-,-,TRBV7-6,TRBJ1-1,CASSGRGRNTEAFF,TGTGCCAGCAGCGGAAGGGGCAGGAACACTGAAGCTTTCTTT
TRBD2,-,TRBV2,TRBJ2-7,CASSVVWEGDEQYF,TGTGCCAGCAGTGTGGTGTGGGAGGGAGACGAGCAGTACTTC
TRBD2,-,TRBV12-3/TRBV12-4,TRBJ2-3,CASSPGGARTDTQYF,TGTGCCAGCAGCCCGGGAGGGGCTCGCACAGATACGCAGTATTTT
TRBD1,few,TRBV7-9,TRBJ2-7,CASSLGRTGNYEQYF,TGTGCCAGCAGCTTAGGGAGGACAGGGAACTACGAGCAGTACTTC
TRBD1,few,TRBV10-2,TRBJ2-5,CASSPGQAFQETQYF,TGCGCCAGCAGTCCAGGACAGGCGTTCCAAGAGACCCAGTACTTC
-,few,TRBV27,TRBJ1-4,CASSPRDRNCNEKLFF,TGTGCCAGCAGTCCCCGAGACAGGAACTGTAATGAAAAACTGTTTTTT
-,-,TRBV20-1,TRBJ2-5,CSARETLGVQETQYF,TGCAGTGCTAGAGAGACACTTGGGGTCCAAGAGACCCAGTACTTC
-,-,TRBV28,TRBJ1-5,CASSSGQYDQPQHF,TGTGCCAGCAGTTCCGGGCAGTACGATCAGCCCCAGCATTTT
-,-,TRBV6-5,TRBJ2-3,CASKLRERTNTQYF,TGTGCCAGCAAACTCCGGGAGCGCACCAATACGCAGTATTTT
-,-,TRBV27,TRBJ2-3,CASSLFGRGVGTDTQYF,TGTGCCAGCAGTTTATTTGGCAGGGGAGTGGGGACAGATACGCAGTATTTT
-,-,TRBV5-1,TRBJ2-7,CASSLLAGAVYEQYF,TGCGCCAGCAGCTTGTTGGCAGGGGCGGTCTACGAGCAGTACTTC